This T cell receptor beta chain appears in the sequencing data of a study of blood T cell repertoires in COVID-19. Study-wide context: COVID-19 samples from acute and convalescent phases originated in the United States, Italy and Spain.

Per the authors' pipeline: Using reference gene primer amplification, nucleated cell counts were estimated. Clones were read by immunoSEQ multiplex PCR, and TCRdb kept only the in-frame ones, dropping some. V and J calls and clone size are copied from that table; D and trimming were computed from the DNA. This repertoire shows a few hundred thousand clones, about 79% found once; its top ten account for approximately 1.5%. V dropped 3 bases and J dropped 0; count of bases not matched to a gene: 7. The CDR3 runs to 16 residues. Germline V gene sequence: CDR1 SEHNR, CDR2 FQNEAQ (reference sequence). The chain employs TRBV7-9 and TRBJ2-7; 8 bases are shared with TRBD1. The source of this sequence is a middle-aged woman who had recovered from COVID-19. Sequenced sample: peripheral blood. The DNA of the CDR3 is TGTGCCAGCAGCTTCTCCCGGGACAGGAGCTCCTACGAGCAGTACTTC. Protein product: CASSFSRDRSSYEQYF.